The present T cell receptor beta chain was sequenced within a study of blood T cell repertoires in COVID-19. Study information: Sources were T cells, B-cell-depleted T cells, or PBMCs; the material itself was cDNA or gDNA.

Germline V gene data show CDR1 as SGHTA and CDR2 as FQGNSA. The CDR3 runs 13 residues. V trimming: 5 bases; J trimming: 8 bases; junction bases outside the gene matches: 6. The data were produced by immunoSEQ multiplex PCR, yet TCRdb's version contains in-frame clones alone and is incomplete. The sample has 250,000 to 300,000 clones, approximately 89% seen once. Material: peripheral blood. The source of this sequence is a woman aged 55-70 years with acute or convalescent COVID-19. This chain joins TRBV7-2 and TRBJ2-1; 7 nucleotides match TRBD2. CDR3 amino acids: CASSRLAGYEQFF. The CDR3 DNA reads TGTGCCAGCAGCAGATTAGCGGGTTATGAGCAGTTCTTC.